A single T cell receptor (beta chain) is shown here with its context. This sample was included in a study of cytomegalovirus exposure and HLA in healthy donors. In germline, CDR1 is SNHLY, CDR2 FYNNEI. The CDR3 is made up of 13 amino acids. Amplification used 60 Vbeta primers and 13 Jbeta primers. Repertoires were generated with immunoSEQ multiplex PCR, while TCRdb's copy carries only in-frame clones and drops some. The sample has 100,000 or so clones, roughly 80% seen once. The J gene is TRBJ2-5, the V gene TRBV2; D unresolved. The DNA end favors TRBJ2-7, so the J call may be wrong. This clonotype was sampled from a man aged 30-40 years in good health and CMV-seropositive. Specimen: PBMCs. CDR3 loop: CASQRVGSYEQYF. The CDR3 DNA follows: TGTGCCTCCCAACGGGTAGGATCCTACGAGCAGTACTTC.